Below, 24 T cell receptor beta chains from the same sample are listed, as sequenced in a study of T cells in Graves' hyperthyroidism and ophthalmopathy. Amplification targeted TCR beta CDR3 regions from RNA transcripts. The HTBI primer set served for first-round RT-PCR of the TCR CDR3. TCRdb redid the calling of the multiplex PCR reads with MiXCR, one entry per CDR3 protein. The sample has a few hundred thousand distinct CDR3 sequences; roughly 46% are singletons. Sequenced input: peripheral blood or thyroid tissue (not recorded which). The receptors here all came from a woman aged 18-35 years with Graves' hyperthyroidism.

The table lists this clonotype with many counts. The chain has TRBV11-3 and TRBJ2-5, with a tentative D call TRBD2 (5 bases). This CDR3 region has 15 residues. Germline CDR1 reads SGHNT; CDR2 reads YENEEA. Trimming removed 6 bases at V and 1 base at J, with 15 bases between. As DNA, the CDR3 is TGTGCCAGCAGTTCTGGCAGAGGGCGCCAAGAGACCCAGTACTTC. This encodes CASSSGRGRQETQYF.

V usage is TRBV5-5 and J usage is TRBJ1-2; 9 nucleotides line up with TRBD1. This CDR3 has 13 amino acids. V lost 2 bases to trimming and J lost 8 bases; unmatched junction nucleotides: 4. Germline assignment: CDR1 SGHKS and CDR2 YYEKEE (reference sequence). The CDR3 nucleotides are TGTGCCAGCAGCTTCGATGGGACAGGGGGCTACACCTTC. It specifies CASSFDGTGGYTF.

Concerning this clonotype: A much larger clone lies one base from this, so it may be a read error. As DNA, the CDR3 is TGTACCAGCAGCCTAGCGCTAGCGGGATTCAGGTACGAGCAGTACTTC. Translation gives CTSSLALAGFRYEQYF. V and J are TRBV5-4 and TRBJ2-7, with 9 bases aligning to TRBD2. The CDR3 consists of 16 residues. Germline assignment: CDR1 SGHNT and CDR2 YYREEE (reference sequence).

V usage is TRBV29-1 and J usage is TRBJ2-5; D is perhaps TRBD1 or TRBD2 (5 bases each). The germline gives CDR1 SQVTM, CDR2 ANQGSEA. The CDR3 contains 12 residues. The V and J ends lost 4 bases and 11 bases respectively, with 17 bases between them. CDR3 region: CSVVSGDGNQYF. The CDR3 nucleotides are TGCAGCGTTGTTTCCGGGGACGGCAATCAGTACTTC.

The CDR3 region has the DNA TGTGCCAGCAGGGATTATGGTTCACCCCTCCACTTT. It encodes CASRDYGSPLHF. V usage is TRBV2 and J usage is TRBJ1-6; D gene uncertain. The CDR3 is 12 residues long. Germline V lookup: CDR1 SNHLY, CDR2 FYNNEI. The ends were cut back, 6 bases at V and 9 bases at J, with 9 bases in the middle.

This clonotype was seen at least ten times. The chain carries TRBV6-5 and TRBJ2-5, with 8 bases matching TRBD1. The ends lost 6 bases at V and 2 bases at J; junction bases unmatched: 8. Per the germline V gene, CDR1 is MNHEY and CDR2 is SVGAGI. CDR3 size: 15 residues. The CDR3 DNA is TGTGCCAGCAGGAACCGTGGACAGGGACAAGAGACCCAGTACTTC. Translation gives CASRNRGQGQETQYF.

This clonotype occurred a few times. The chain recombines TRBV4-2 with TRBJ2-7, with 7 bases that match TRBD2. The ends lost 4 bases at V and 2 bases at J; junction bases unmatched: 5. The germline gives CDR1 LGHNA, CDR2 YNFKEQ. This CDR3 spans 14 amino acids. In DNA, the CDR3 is TGTGCCAGCAGCCGCCGGGAGGCCCCCTACGAGCAGTACTTC. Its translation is CASSRREAPYEQYF.

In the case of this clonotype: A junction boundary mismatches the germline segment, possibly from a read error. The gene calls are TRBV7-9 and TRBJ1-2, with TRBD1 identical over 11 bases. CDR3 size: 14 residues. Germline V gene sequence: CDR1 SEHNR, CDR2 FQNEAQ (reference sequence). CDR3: CASGLGQGAYGYTF. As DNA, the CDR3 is TGTGCCAGCGGCTTAGGACAGGGGGCGTATGGCTACACCTTC.

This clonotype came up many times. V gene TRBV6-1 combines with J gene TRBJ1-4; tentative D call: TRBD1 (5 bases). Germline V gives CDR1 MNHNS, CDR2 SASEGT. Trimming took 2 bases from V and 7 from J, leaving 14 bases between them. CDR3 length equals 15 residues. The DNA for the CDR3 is TGTGCCAGCAGTGAACCCGGCAGGGCACTTGAAAAACTGTTTTTT. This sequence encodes CASSEPGRALEKLFF.

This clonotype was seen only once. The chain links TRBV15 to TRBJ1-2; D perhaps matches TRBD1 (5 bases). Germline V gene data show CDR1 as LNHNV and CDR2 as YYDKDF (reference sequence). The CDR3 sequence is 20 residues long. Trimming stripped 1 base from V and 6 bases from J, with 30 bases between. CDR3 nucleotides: TGTGCCACCAGCAGAGCCAGCAGTTCCAGGACAAATCTATTACTGGATGGCTACACCTTC. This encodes CATSRASSSRTNLLLDGYTF.

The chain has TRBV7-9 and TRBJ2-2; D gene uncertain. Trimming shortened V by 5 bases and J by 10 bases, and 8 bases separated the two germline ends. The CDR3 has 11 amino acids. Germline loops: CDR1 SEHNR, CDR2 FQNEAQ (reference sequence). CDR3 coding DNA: TGTGCCAGCAGCACCCCGACGGAGCTGTTTTTT. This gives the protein CASSTPTELFF.

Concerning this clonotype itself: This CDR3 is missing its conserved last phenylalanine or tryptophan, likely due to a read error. The CDR3 spells CASRRLAGALDEQYL. DNA of the CDR3: TGTGCCAGTAGGAGGCTAGCGGGAGCATTGGACGAGCAGTACCTC. V and J are TRBV19 and TRBJ2-7, with 10 bases that match TRBD2. The CDR3 totals 15 residues. Germline V gene lookup returns CDR1 LNHDA and CDR2 SQIVND (reference sequence). V trimming: 6 bases; J trimming: 5 bases; junction bases outside the gene matches: 10.

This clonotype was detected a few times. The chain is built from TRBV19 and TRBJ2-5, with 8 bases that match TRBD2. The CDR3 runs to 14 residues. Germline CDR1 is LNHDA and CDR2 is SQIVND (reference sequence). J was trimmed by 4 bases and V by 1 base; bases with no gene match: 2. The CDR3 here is CASSIAGRGETQYF. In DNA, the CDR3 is TGTGCCAGTAGTATAGCCGGGAGGGGAGAGACCCAGTACTTC.

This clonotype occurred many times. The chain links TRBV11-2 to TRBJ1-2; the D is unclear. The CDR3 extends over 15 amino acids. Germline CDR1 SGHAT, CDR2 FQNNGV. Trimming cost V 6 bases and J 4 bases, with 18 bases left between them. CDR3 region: CASRPLWAGRYGYTF. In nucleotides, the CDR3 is TGTGCCAGCAGACCGTTGTGGGCAGGTCGCTATGGCTACACCTTC.

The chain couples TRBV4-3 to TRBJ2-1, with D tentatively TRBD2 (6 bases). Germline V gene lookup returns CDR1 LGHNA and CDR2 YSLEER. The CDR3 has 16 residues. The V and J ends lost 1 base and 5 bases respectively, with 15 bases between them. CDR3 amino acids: CASSQAGTRSDNEQFF. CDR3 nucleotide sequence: TGCGCCAGCAGCCAAGCCGGGACTCGCAGCGACAATGAGCAGTTCTTC.

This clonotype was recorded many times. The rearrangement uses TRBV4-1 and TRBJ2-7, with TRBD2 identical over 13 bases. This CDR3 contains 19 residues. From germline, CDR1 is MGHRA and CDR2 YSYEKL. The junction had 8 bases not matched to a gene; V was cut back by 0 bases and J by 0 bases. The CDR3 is CASSQDGGLAGESSYEQYF. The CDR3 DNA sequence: TGCGCCAGCAGCCAAGATGGCGGACTAGCGGGGGAGAGCTCCTACGAGCAGTACTTC.

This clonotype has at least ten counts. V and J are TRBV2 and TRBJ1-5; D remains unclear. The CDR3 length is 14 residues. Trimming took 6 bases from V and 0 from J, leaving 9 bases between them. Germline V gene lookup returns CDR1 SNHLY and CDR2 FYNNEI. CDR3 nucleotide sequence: TGTGCCAGCAGGACGGGAACTAGCAATCAGCCCCAGCATTTT. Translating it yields CASRTGTSNQPQHF.

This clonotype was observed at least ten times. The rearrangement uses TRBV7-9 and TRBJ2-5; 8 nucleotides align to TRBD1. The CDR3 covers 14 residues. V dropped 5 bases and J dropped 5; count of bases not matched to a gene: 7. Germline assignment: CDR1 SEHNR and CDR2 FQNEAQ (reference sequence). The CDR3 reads CASSPQGAWETQYF. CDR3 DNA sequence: TGTGCCAGCAGCCCCCAGGGGGCGTGGGAGACCCAGTACTTC.

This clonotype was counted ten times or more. CDR3 protein: CASSLLAGASGELFF. The CDR3 nucleotides are TGTGCCAGCAGCTTACTAGCGGGAGCATCCGGGGAGCTGTTTTTT. The chain couples TRBV7-3 to TRBJ2-2, with TRBD2 matching 10 bases. Trimming cost V 2 bases and J 6 bases; bases outside gene matches: 3. Germline CDR1 reads SGHTA; CDR2 reads FQGTGA. The CDR3 contains 15 residues. The full variable domain, its missing parts supplied by reference TRBV7-3 and TRBJ2-2, is GAGVSQTPSNKVTEKGKYVELRCDPISGHTALYWYRQSLGQGPEFLIYFQGTGAADDSGLPNDRFFAVRPEGSVSTLKIQRTERGDSAVYLCASSLLAGASGELFFGEGSRLTVL.

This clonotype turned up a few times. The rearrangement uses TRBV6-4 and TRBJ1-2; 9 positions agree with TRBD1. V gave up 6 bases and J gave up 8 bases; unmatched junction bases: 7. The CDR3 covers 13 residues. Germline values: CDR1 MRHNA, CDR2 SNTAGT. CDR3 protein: CASRQGQGGGYTF. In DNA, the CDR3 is TGTGCCAGCAGACAGGGACAGGGAGGCGGCTACACCTTC.

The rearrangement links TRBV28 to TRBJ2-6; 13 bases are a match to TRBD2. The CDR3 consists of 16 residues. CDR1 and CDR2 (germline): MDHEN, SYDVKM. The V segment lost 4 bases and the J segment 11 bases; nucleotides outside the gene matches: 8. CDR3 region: CASSSGLAGEDDVLTF. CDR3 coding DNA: TGTGCCAGCAGTTCCGGACTAGCGGGAGAGGACGACGTCCTGACTTTC.

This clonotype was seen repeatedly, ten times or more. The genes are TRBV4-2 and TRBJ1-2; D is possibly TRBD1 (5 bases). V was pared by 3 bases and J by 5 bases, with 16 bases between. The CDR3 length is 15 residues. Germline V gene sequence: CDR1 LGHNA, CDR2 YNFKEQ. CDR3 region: CASSHGLGTLYGYTF. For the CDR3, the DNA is TGTGCCAGCAGCCATGGCCTCGGGACCTTATATGGCTACACCTTC.

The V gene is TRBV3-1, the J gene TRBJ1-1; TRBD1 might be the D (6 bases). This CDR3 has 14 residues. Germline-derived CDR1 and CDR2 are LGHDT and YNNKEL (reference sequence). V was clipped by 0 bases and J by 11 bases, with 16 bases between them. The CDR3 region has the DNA TGTGCCAGCAGCCAAGACCGACAGGTGGGAGAGGCTTTCTTT. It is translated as CASSQDRQVGEAFF.

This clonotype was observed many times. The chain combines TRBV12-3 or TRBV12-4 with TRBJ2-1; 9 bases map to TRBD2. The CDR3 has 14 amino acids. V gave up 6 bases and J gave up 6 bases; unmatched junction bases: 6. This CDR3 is CASSSGLAVNEQFF. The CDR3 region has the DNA TGTGCCAGCAGCTCGGGACTAGCAGTCAATGAGCAGTTCTTC.